The rows below give T cell receptor beta chains drawn from one sample of a study of blood T cell repertoires in COVID-19. TCRdb keeps only in-frame clones here, not all; method: immunoSEQ multiplex PCR. Found here are around 140,000 clones, around 89% of them singletons; the top ten hold about 3.2%. The specimen sequenced was peripheral blood. Receptors originate from a man aged 60 to 69 with active or convalescent COVID-19. The CDR3 runs from the conserved cysteine through the conserved F or W. Expanded clones get a size class; other rows say once, few or many, or leave the size out.

length,V,J,size,CDR3
15,TRBV28,TRBJ2-1,.,CASSSETDKYNEQFF
15,TRBV7-2,TRBJ2-7,.,CASSTPGLAGGGQYF
18,TRBV6-4,TRBJ1-2,.,CASSDSDCPFRANYGYTF
13,TRBV6-5,TRBJ2-7,.,CASTSPGHDEQYF
13,TRBV9,TRBJ2-7,once,CASSVVSGQEQYF
18,TRBV19,TRBJ1-6,.,CASSPSGQGISYNSPLHF
15,TRBV3-1/TRBV3-2,TRBJ2-7,.,CASSQGGSRWYEQYF
13,TRBV7-8,TRBJ1-4,few,CASRDRVNEKLFF
13,TRBV29-1,TRBJ2-1,.,CSVRRGGGNEQFF
14,TRBV6-5,TRBJ1-3,.,CPVGSDRAGNTIYF
18,TRBV4-3,TRBJ2-6,.,CASSQAVTGSPGANVLTF
17,TRBV5-5,TRBJ1-6,.,CASSANRVYSYNSPLHF
15,TRBV23-1,TRBJ2-5,.,CASSNPAGRGETQYF
15,TRBV5-6,TRBJ1-2,few,CASSLGLTGPSGYTF
16,TRBV29-1,TRBJ1-4,.,CSVVGGGMGPNEKLFF
14,TRBV6-5,TRBJ2-2,.,CASTSGFTYGELFF
12,TRBV7-8,TRBJ2-7,.,CASSISGFEQYF
13,TRBV18,TRBJ1-5,.,CASSPLTDQPQHF